What follows describes a single T cell receptor (beta chain). The antigen remains unidentified. The sample belongs to a study of shared clonotypes between healthy human individuals. The assay ran at deep level. Genomic DNA of every subset was divided equally among multiple immunoSEQ plates. Authors' methods: There were no quality scores in the junction-only immunoSEQ sequences, so filtering differed. Using immunoSEQ multiplex PCR, the repertoire was profiled, and TCRdb retains in-frame clones only, with some absent. V, J and clone size were drawn from that table, and D and trimming were deduced from the DNA. The data show around 1,000,000 clones, about 80% seen once. General study findings and limits: Lower generation probabilities were found for non-shared clonotypes than for those shared by all four donors.

The source is a man aged 18 to 30 in good health. Some clones in this sample may be carry-over from other donors' samples. Sequenced material: memory CD4+ T cells from PBMCs. The subset here: CD45RA-negative fraction.

This chain's CDR3 is CASSEGLGYTF. The DNA of the CDR3 is TGTGCCAGCAGTGAAGGGTTGGGCTACACCTTC. This sequence joins TRBV6-1 and TRBJ1-2; D gene uncertain. Trimming stripped 1 base from V and 8 bases from J, with 5 bases between. This CDR3 region has 11 residues. From germline, CDR1 is MNHNS and CDR2 SASEGT.